The rows below give T cell receptor beta chains drawn from one sample of a study of cytomegalovirus exposure and HLA in healthy donors. Measured with immunoSEQ multiplex PCR; TCRdb has only the in-frame clones, and not every one. This sample yields about 150,000 clones, of which around 90% are seen a single time; 4.5% to 5.5% belongs to the top ten. Input material: PBMCs. Source of these receptors: a man aged 18 to 30 in good health and CMV-seropositive. Both conserved end residues are part of each CDR3. The order of the fields is clone size, J gene, D gene, V gene, CDR3 protein, CDR3 DNA. D genes are given only for firm matches. The listing skips clone size in some rows; elsewhere it reads once, few, many or a size class.

NA,TRBJ2-5,TRBD2,TRBV9,CASSVDIAGGQETQYF,TGTGCCAGCAGCGTAGACATAGCGGGAGGCCAAGAGACCCAGTACTTC
NA,TRBJ2-1,NA,TRBV28,CASSLGARPEQFF,TGTGCCAGCAGTTTGGGGGCCCGCCCTGAGCAGTTCTTC
once,TRBJ2-3,TRBD2,TRBV10-3,CAISESRLAGAYTDTQYF,TGTGCCATCAGTGAGTCGCGGCTAGCGGGAGCCTACACAGATACGCAGTATTTT
NA,TRBJ1-2,NA,TRBV18,CASSPPSMNYGYTF,TGTGCCAGCTCACCACCGAGCATGAACTATGGCTACACCTTC
NA,TRBJ1-1,NA,TRBV19,CASSLQGYTEAFF,TGTGCCAGTAGTCTTCAGGGATACACTGAAGCTTTCTTT
NA,TRBJ1-2,NA,TRBV6-5,CASSPLGAGYTF,TGTGCCAGCAGTCCCTTGGGAGCTGGCTACACCTTC
NA,TRBJ2-7,NA,TRBV7-6,CASSLESADAGALSYEQYF,TGTGCCAGCAGCTTAGAGTCAGCCGACGCGGGGGCTCTCTCCTACGAGCAGTACTTC
NA,TRBJ1-5,NA,TRBV4-1,CASSPAGGAYSNQPQHF,TGCGCCAGCAGCCCGGCGGGCGGCGCTTATAGCAATCAGCCCCAGCATTTT
NA,TRBJ2-7,TRBD2,TRBV27,CASSVTSVSYEQYF,TGTGCCAGCAGTGTCACTAGCGTTTCCTACGAGCAGTACTTC
NA,TRBJ2-2,NA,TRBV27,CASSLSRGSGELFF,TGTGCCAGCAGTTTATCGAGAGGGTCCGGGGAGCTGTTTTTT
few,TRBJ1-1,NA,TRBV28,CASSSQTPVNTEAFF,TGTGCCAGCAGTTCACAGACACCCGTAAACACTGAAGCTTTCTTT
NA,TRBJ2-5,TRBD2,TRBV6-5,CASSSLAGGPQETQYF,TGTGCCAGCAGTTCCCTAGCGGGAGGGCCCCAAGAGACCCAGTACTTC
few,TRBJ1-2,NA,TRBV30,CAWNAPAEGYTF,TGTGCCTGGAATGCTCCGGCGGAGGGCTACACCTTC
NA,TRBJ2-6,NA,TRBV6-5,CASSGAGANVLTF,TGTGCCAGCAGTGGAGCTGGGGCCAACGTCCTGACTTTC
NA,TRBJ2-7,TRBD2,TRBV29-1,CSVLSGGYEQYF,TGCAGCGTCCTTAGCGGGGGATACGAGCAGTACTTC
NA,TRBJ1-1,TRBD1,TRBV6-5,CASSYARTGGTEAFF,TGTGCCAGCAGTTACGCCCGGACAGGGGGCACTGAAGCTTTCTTT
NA,TRBJ2-3,NA,TRBV6-5,CASSPDRDTQYF,TGTGCCAGCAGTCCCGACAGGGATACGCAGTATTTT
NA,TRBJ2-3,NA,TRBV19,CASSKGEWSQYF,TGTGCCAGTAGTAAGGGGGAGTGGTCGCAGTATTTT
once,TRBJ1-2,NA,TRBV11-2,CASSSTAVEGYTF,TGTGCCAGCAGCTCTACAGCCGTCGAAGGCTACACCTTC
once,TRBJ2-7,NA,TRBV30,CAWSSGSRGGSF,TGTGCCTGGAGTTCCGGGTCGAGGGGAGGCTCCTTC
few,TRBJ2-3,TRBD1,TRBV4-1,CASSQAQGPPDTQYF,TGCGCCAGCAGCCAAGCACAGGGGCCCCCAGATACGCAGTATTTT
NA,TRBJ2-2,TRBD2,TRBV18,CASSPARGSEGTGELFF,TGTGCCAGCTCACCCGCTCGCGGGAGTGAGGGAACCGGGGAGCTGTTTTTT
once,TRBJ2-7,NA,TRBV28,CASSWQGGSYEQYF,TGTGCCAGCAGTTGGCAGGGGGGCTCCTACGAGCAGTACTTC
NA,TRBJ1-1,NA,TRBV30,CAWSTELRTEAFF,TGTGCCTGGAGTACCGAACTCCGGACTGAAGCTTTCTTT
NA,TRBJ1-5,NA,TRBV7-2,CASRQGWGNQPQHF,TGTGCCAGCAGACAGGGATGGGGCAATCAGCCCCAGCATTTT
NA,TRBJ2-5,NA,TRBV30,CAWSVAFQETQYF,TGTGCCTGGAGTGTAGCTTTCCAAGAGACCCAGTACTTC
NA,TRBJ2-1,TRBD1,TRBV5-4,CASSLESGQLYNEQFF,TGTGCCAGCAGCTTGGAGTCGGGACAGCTTTACAATGAGCAGTTCTTC
NA,TRBJ2-3,NA,TRBV27,CASSFSGYTDTQYF,TGTGCCAGCAGTTTCTCAGGCTACACAGATACGCAGTATTTT
NA,TRBJ1-2,NA,TRBV5-1,CASSLVGGKVGYTF,TGCGCCAGCAGCTTGGTGGGGGGTAAAGTGGGCTACACCTTC
NA,TRBJ2-7,NA,TRBV27,CASSTTASYEQYF,TGTGCCAGCAGTACGACAGCTTCCTACGAGCAGTACTTC
NA,TRBJ2-2,TRBD1,TRBV29-1,CSVDRGSGELFF,TGCAGCGTTGACAGGGGGTCCGGGGAGCTGTTTTTT
NA,TRBJ1-2,NA,TRBV6-1,CASSVNGVGDGYTF,TGTGCCAGCAGTGTCAACGGGGTAGGTGATGGCTACACCTTC
NA,TRBJ1-5,NA,TRBV6-1,CASSVGGSGNQPQHF,TGTGCCAGCAGTGTAGGGGGTTCTGGTAATCAGCCCCAGCATTTT
NA,TRBJ1-2,TRBD1,TRBV6-1,CASSEWGRGPKPNYGYTF,TGTGCCAGCAGTGAATGGGGAAGGGGGCCAAAACCTAACTATGGCTACACCTTC
NA,TRBJ2-7,TRBD1,TRBV29-1,CSVEDRGTYEQYF,TGCAGCGTTGAAGACAGGGGGACATACGAGCAGTACTTC
NA,TRBJ2-3,NA,TRBV5-6,CASSLPGVRTDTQYF,TGTGCCAGCAGCTTGCCCGGGGTGAGGACAGATACGCAGTATTTT
NA,TRBJ2-7,NA,TRBV7-8,CASSPWLASSYEQYF,TGTGCCAGCAGTCCCTGGCTAGCCTCCTCCTACGAGCAGTACTTC
NA,TRBJ1-5,NA,TRBV18,CASSRTTASNQPQHF,TGTGCCAGCTCGAGAACGACAGCTAGCAATCAGCCCCAGCATTTT
NA,TRBJ2-4,NA,TRBV30,CALGGLAKNIQYF,TGTGCTCTGGGAGGTCTAGCCAAAAACATTCAGTACTTC
NA,TRBJ2-3,TRBD1,TRBV28,CASSLSGTGADTQYF,TGTGCCAGCAGTTTGTCGGGGACAGGGGCAGATACGCAGTATTTT
NA,TRBJ1-5,NA,TRBV6-1,CASIKSGNSNQPQHF,TGTGCCAGCATTAAGTCAGGAAATAGCAATCAGCCCCAGCATTTT
NA,TRBJ2-5,TRBD1,TRBV5-4,CATWGQGKETQYF,TGTGCCACGTGGGGACAGGGGAAAGAGACCCAGTACTTC
NA,TRBJ2-2,NA,TRBV11-2,CASSLKTGTGELFF,TGTGCCAGCAGCTTAAAGACAGGCACCGGGGAGCTGTTTTTT
NA,TRBJ2-3,TRBD2,TRBV5-1,CASNQRDGGDTQYF,TGCGCCAGCAATCAGCGGGACGGGGGAGATACGCAGTATTTT
NA,TRBJ1-1,NA,TRBV12-5,CASGLTVNTEAFF,TGTGCTAGTGGTTTGACAGTGAACACTGAAGCTTTCTTT
NA,TRBJ1-1,NA,TRBV6-5,CASSHDRYEAFF,TGTGCCAGCAGTCACGACAGGTATGAAGCTTTCTTT
NA,TRBJ1-2,NA,TRBV4-1,CASSQGPDRGQNGYTF,TGCGCCAGCAGCCAAGGGCCCGATAGGGGACAAAATGGCTACACCTTC
NA,TRBJ1-2,TRBD1,TRBV11-2,CASSLAPGGHGYTF,TGTGCCAGCAGCTTAGCCCCAGGGGGTCATGGCTACACCTTC
NA,TRBJ2-7,TRBD1,TRBV6-6,CASSRSGDRGRDEQYF,TGTGCCAGCAGCCGCTCGGGGGACAGGGGGCGCGACGAGCAGTACTTC
NA,TRBJ2-5,NA,TRBV7-2,CASSSRVQETQYF,TGTGCCAGCAGCTCACGGGTACAAGAGACCCAGTACTTC
NA,TRBJ2-3,TRBD1,TRBV5-4,CASSRDRRRDTQYF,TGTGCCAGCAGCAGGGACAGGCGGCGAGATACGCAGTATTTT